This T cell receptor beta chain was sequenced during a study of blood T cells in healthy people across ages. For every donor, a draw yielded ten milliliters of peripheral blood. The authors isolated at least 6 million PBMCs per sample. V lost 3 bases, J lost 5 bases, and 17 bases lay in between. Germline CDR1 MGHRA, CDR2 YSYEKL. This CDR3 has 16 residues. Using a J-beta primer mix together with a sample-barcoded 5' primer, a second PCR was run for roughly 6 to 12 cycles. With 12 random nucleotides, a template-switch adaptor tagged each individual cDNA molecule. TCRdb used MiXCR to reprocess the 5' RACE reads, holding one entry per CDR3 protein. The sample yields some 750,000 distinct CDR3 sequences, 22% seen once.

V usage is TRBV4-1 and J usage is TRBJ2-1; D gene unclear. The source material was blood. The clonotype originates from a man between 65 and 85 years old in good health. CDR3 loop: CASSHSELTANNEQFF. In DNA form, the CDR3 reads TGCGCCAGCAGCCATAGTGAACTAACCGCGAACAATGAGCAGTTCTTC.